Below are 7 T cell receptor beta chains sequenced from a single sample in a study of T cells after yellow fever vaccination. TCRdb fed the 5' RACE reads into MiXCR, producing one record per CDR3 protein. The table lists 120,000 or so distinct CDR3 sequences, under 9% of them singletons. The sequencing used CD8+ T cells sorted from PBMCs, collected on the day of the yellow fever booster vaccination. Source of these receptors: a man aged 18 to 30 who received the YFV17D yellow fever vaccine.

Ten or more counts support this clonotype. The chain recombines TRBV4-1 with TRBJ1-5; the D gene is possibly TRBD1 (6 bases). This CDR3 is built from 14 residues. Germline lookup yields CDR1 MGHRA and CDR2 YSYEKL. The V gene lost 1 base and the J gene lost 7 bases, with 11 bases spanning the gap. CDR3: CASSQVGTLQPQHF. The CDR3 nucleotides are TGCGCCAGCAGCCAAGTAGGGACACTCCAGCCCCAGCATTTT.

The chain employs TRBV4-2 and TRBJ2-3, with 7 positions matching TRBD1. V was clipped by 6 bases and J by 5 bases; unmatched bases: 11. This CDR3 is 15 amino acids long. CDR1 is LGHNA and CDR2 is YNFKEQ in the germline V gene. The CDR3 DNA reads TGTGCCAGCAGACCCATAGCAGGGGGTATAGATACGCAGTATTTT. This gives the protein CASRPIAGGIDTQYF.

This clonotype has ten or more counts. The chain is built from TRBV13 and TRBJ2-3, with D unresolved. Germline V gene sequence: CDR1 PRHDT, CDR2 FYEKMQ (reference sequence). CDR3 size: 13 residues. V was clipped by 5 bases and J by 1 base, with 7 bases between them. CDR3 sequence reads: CASSPGGTDTQYF. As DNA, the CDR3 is TGTGCCAGCAGCCCCGGCGGCACAGATACGCAGTATTTT.

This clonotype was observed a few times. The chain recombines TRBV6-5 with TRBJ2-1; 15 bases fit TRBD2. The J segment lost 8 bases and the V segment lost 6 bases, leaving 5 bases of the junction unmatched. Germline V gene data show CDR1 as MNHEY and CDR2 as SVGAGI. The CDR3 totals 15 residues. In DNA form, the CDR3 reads TGTGCCAGCAGAACTGGACTAGCGGGGGGGCATGAGCAGTTCTTC. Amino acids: CASRTGLAGGHEQFF.

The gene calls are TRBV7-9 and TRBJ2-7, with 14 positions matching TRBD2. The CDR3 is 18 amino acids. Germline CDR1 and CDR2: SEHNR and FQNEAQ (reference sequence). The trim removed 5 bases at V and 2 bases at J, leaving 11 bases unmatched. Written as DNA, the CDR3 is TGTGCCAGCAGCCCTCCGCCGGGACTAGCGGGGGAACCCTACGAGCAGTACTTC. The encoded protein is CASSPPPGLAGEPYEQYF.

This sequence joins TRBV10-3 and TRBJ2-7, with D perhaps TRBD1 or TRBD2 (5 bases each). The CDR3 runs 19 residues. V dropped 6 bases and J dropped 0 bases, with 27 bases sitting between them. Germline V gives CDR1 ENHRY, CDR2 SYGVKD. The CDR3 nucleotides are TGTGCCATCAGCCTCACGGTCGGGGCAGGGTCTAGGAGCTCCTACGAGCAGTACGTC. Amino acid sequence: CAISLTVGAGSRSSYEQYV.

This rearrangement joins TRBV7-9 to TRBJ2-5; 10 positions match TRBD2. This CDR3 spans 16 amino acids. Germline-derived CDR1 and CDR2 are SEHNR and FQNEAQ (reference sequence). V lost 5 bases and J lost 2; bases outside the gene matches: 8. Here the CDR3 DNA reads TGTGCCAGCAGCCCAGCTAGCGGGGGAACTCAAGAGACCCAGTACTTC. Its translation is CASSPASGGTQETQYF.